The entry that follows covers one T cell receptor (beta chain) sequence. The antigen is not known. In the original analysis: Filtering differed because ImmunoSEQ produced junction-only sequences that carried no quality scores. The method was immunoSEQ multiplex PCR; TCRdb's version includes in-frame clones alone and lacks a portion of them. The DNA gave D and trimming, while V, J and clone size come from that table. Of approximately 1,000,000 clones listed, about 80% are singletons. CDR3 size: 14 residues. Germline V gene data show CDR1 as SNHLY and CDR2 as FYNNEI. Trimming removed 6 bases from V and 3 bases from J; junction bases left unmatched: 6. The sample comes from a study of shared clonotypes between healthy human individuals. Whole-study results and caveats: Non-shared clonotypes had lower generation probabilities than those shared by all four donors. Naive subsets generally exceeded memory subsets in estimated richness.

The sample was memory CD4+ T cells from PBMCs. Subset described: CD45RA-negative fraction. The TCR originated in a man between 18 and 29 years old in good health. Some clones in this sample may be carry-over from other donors' samples. The chain carries TRBV2 and TRBJ2-7, with TRBD2 matching 9 bases. The chain's CDR3 is CASRTQREVYEQYF. DNA of the CDR3: TGTGCCAGCAGAACGCAGCGGGAGGTCTACGAGCAGTACTTC.